Below are 11 T cell receptor beta chains sequenced from a single sample in a study of CD8+CD57+ T cells in acquired aplastic anemia. The use of genomic DNA as template underpinned the TCR beta VDJ and CDR3 profiling. Via MiXCR, TCRdb re-called the reads, giving one row per CDR3 protein. The sample lists over 150,000 distinct CDR3 sequences, 65% to 75% occurring once. Those patients picked for sequencing had displayed CD8+CD57+ cell expansion on flow cytometry. The specimen was sorted CD4+, CD8+, or CD8+CD57+ T cells (not recorded which) from PBMCs. The receptor set was obtained from a human donor with aplastic anemia.

This sequence joins TRBV10-3 and TRBJ1-4, with no clear D. Trimming took 2 bases from V and 6 from J, leaving 10 bases between them. Germline V gives CDR1 ENHRY, CDR2 SYGVKD. The CDR3 extends over 14 amino acids. The chain's CDR3 is CAISEGRRDEKLFF. CDR3 sequence (DNA): TGTGCCATCAGTGAGGGGCGCCGGGATGAAAAACTGTTTTTT.

The rearrangement joins TRBV7-2 to TRBJ2-7; D perhaps matches TRBD2 (5 bases). The CDR3 is made up of 15 amino acids. Germline CDR1 SGHTA, CDR2 FQGNSA. Trimming stripped 5 bases from V and 0 bases from J, with 14 bases between. The chain's CDR3 is CASSPRTGFSYEQYF. CDR3 DNA: TGTGCCAGCAGCCCTCGGACGGGATTCTCCTACGAGCAGTACTTC.

This clonotype was counted only a few times. The V and J genes are TRBV2 and TRBJ2-5; D gene ambiguous. Germline V gene lookup returns CDR1 SNHLY and CDR2 FYNNEI. V lost 3 bases to trimming and J lost 5 bases, with 10 bases between them. This CDR3 region has 13 residues. CDR3 loop: CASSDRVWETQYF. Written as DNA, the CDR3 is TGTGCCAGCAGTGACCGTGTATGGGAGACCCAGTACTTC.

The genes are TRBV7-3 and TRBJ2-7, with 8 nucleotides matching TRBD1. The germline V gene has CDR1 SGHTA and CDR2 FQGTGA. The V and J ends lost 5 bases and 6 bases, in that order; junction bases with no gene match: 3. This CDR3 is 12 amino acids long. DNA of the CDR3: TGTGCCAGCAGCCCCGGGACAGGCGAGCAGTACTTC. Amino acid sequence: CASSPGTGEQYF.

The chain carries TRBV2 and TRBJ1-1; TRBD1 agrees at 9 bases. Germline loops: CDR1 SNHLY, CDR2 FYNNEI. This CDR3 is 13 amino acids long. V lost 6 bases and J lost 8; bases outside the gene matches: 7. The CDR3 region is CASSADRGREAFF. In DNA, the CDR3 is TGTGCCAGCAGCGCGGACAGGGGCAGGGAAGCTTTCTTT.

This chain joins TRBV9 and TRBJ2-2, with a tentative D call TRBD1 (6 bases). The CDR3 consists of 14 residues. The germline V and J ends were trimmed by 6 bases and 5 bases, with 14 bases remaining between them. Germline values: CDR1 SGDLS, CDR2 YYNGEE. Written as DNA, the CDR3 is TGTGCCAGCAATCTAGGGGGTGGGACCGGGGAGCTGTTTTTT. The encoded protein is CASNLGGGTGELFF.

The genes are TRBV20-1 and TRBJ1-2; perhaps TRBD1 as D (6 bases). The germline V gene has CDR1 DFQATT and CDR2 SNEGSKA (reference sequence). Trimming left V 5 bases short and J 2 bases short, with 12 bases between. This CDR3 comprises 13 residues. CDR3 DNA: TGCAGTGCTCGGACAGACCTGAACTATGGCTACACCTTC. Residues: CSARTDLNYGYTF.

Here the CDR3 DNA reads TGCGCCAGCAGCTTTTCCGGTGGCACTGAAGCTTTCTTT. Protein sequence: CASSFSGGTEAFF. The J gene is TRBJ1-1, the V gene TRBV5-1; no clear D gene. This CDR3 spans 13 amino acids. Germline V gene data show CDR1 as SGHRS and CDR2 as YFSETQ. The V gene lost 2 bases and the J gene lost 4 bases, with 9 bases spanning the gap.

This clonotype was detected only once. The genes are TRBV12-3 or TRBV12-4 and TRBJ2-2, with D uncertain. V was trimmed by 7 bases and J by 6 bases, leaving 12 bases between them. The CDR3 spans 13 residues. The CDR3 reads CASTPLVAGELFF. CDR3 coding DNA: TGTGCCAGCACCCCCCTGGTGGCCGGGGAGCTGTTTTTT.

The chain couples TRBV7-9 to TRBJ1-4; D is unclear. The V and J ends lost 5 bases and 8 bases respectively, with 12 bases between them. This CDR3 is 13 amino acids long. The V gene's germline CDR1 is SEHNR and CDR2 FQNEAQ (reference sequence). CDR3: CASSAQDGEKLFF. CDR3 DNA sequence: TGTGCCAGCAGCGCCCAGGACGGAGAAAAACTGTTTTTT.

This clonotype came up many times. This chain connects TRBV19 to TRBJ1-1, with 7 bases identical to TRBD1. The CDR3 covers 16 residues. Germline V gives CDR1 LNHDA, CDR2 SQIVND (reference sequence). V lost 4 bases to trimming and J lost 4 bases; unmatched junction nucleotides: 12. The CDR3 nucleotides read TGTGCCAGTAGTACGACAGGGTTTGTCGGTAGCACTGAAGCTTTCTTT. It specifies CASSTTGFVGSTEAFF.